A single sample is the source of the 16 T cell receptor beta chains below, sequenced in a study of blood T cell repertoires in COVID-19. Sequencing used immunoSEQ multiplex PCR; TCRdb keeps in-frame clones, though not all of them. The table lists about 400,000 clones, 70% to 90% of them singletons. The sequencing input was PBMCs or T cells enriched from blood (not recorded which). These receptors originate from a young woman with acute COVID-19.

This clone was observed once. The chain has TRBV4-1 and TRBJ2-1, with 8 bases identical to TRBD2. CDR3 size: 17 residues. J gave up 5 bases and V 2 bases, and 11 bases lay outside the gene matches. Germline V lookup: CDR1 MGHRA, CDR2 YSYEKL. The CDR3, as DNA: TGCGCCAGCAGCCAAACCCAAGGACTAGCCCCTCACAATGAGCAGTTCTTC. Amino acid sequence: CASSQTQGLAPHNEQFF.

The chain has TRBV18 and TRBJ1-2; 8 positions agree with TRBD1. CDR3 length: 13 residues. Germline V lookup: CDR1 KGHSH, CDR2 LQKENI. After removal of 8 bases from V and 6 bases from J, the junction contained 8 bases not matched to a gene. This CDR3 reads CASTGQGSHGYTF. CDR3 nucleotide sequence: TGTGCCAGCACCGGACAGGGTAGTCATGGCTACACCTTC.

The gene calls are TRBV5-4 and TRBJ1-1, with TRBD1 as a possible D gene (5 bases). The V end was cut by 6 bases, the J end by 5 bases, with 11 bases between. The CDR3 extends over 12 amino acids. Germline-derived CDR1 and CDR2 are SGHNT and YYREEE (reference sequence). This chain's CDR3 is CASTRGGTEAFF. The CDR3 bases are TGTGCCAGCACCCGTGGGGGGACTGAAGCTTTCTTT.

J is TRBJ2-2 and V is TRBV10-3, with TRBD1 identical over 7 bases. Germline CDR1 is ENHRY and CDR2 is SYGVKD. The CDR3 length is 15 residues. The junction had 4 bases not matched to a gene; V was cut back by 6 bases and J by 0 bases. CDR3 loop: CAIRPGQSNTGELFF. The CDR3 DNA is TGTGCCATCAGGCCGGGACAGTCGAACACCGGGGAGCTGTTTTTT.

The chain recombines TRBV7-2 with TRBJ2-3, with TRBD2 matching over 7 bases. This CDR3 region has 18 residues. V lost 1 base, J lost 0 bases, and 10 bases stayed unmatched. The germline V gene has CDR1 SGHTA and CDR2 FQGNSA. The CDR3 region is CASSLVGGSRSSTDTQYF. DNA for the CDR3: TGTGCCAGCAGCTTAGTTGGCGGGAGTAGATCTAGCACAGATACGCAGTATTTT.

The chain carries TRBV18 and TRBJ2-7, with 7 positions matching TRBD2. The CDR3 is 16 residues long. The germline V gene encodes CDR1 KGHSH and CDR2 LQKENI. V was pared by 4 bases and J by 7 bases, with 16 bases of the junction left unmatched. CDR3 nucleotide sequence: TGTGCCAGCTCACTATCCCTGGACCCGGGAGGAAGGGAGCAGTACTTC. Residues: CASSLSLDPGGREQYF. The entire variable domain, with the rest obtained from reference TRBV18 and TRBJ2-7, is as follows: NAGVMQNPRHLVRRRGQEARLRCSPMKGHSHVYWYRQLPEEGLKFMVYLQKENIIDESGMPKERFSAEFPKEGPSILRIQQVVRGDSAAYFCASSLSLDPGGREQYFGPGTRLTVT.

Here the CDR3 DNA reads TGTGCCAGCAGTTACTTAGTCGGGGAGCTGTTTTTT. Protein product: CASSYLVGELFF. The chain employs TRBV12-3 or TRBV12-4 and TRBJ2-2; D not certain. Deletions cut 4 bases from V and 7 bases from J, with 7 bases between. The CDR3 runs 12 residues.

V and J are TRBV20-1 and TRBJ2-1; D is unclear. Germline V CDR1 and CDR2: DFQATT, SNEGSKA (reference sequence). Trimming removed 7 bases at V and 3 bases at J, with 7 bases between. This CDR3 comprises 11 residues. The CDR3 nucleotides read TGCAGTGGCGGAGTCTACAATGAGCAGTTCTTC. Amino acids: CSGGVYNEQFF.

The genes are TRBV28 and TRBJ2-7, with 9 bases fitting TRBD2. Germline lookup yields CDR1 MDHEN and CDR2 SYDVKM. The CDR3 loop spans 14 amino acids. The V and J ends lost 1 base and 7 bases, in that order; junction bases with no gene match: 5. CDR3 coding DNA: TGTGCCAGCAGTTTATTAGCGGGAGAATGGGAGCAGTACTTC. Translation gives CASSLLAGEWEQYF.

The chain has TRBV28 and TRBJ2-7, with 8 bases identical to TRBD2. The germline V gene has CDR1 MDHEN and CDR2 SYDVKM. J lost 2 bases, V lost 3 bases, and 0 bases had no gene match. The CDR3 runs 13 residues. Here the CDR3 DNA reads TGTGCCAGCAGTTTTAGCGGGGCCTACGAGCAGTACTTC. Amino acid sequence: CASSFSGAYEQYF.

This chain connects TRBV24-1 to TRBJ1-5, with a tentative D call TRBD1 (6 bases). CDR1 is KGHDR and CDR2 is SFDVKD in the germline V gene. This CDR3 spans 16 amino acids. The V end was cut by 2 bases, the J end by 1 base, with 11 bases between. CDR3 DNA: TGTGCCACCAGTGATTCCGGACAGAGGAGCAATCAGCCCCAGCATTTT. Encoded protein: CATSDSGQRSNQPQHF.

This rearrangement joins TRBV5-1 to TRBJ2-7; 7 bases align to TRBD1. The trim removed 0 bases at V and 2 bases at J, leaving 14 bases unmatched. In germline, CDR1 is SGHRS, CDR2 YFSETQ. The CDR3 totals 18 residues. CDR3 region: CASSLGYRGAEKPYEQYF. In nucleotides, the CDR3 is TGCGCCAGCAGCTTGGGTTACAGGGGTGCAGAGAAACCCTACGAGCAGTACTTC. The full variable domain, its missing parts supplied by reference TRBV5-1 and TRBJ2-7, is KAGVTQTPRYLIKTRGQQVTLSCSPISGHRSVSWYQQTPGQGLQFLFEYFSETQRNKGNFPGRFSGRQFSNSRSEMNVSTLELGDSALYLCASSLGYRGAEKPYEQYFGPGTRLTVT.

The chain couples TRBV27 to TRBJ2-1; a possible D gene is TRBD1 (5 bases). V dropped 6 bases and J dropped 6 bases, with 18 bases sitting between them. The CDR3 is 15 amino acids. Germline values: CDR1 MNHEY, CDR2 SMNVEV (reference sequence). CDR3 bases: TGTGCCAGCAGAAGGGGCTTTCAGGGCAGCAATGAGCAGTTCTTC. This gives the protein CASRRGFQGSNEQFF.

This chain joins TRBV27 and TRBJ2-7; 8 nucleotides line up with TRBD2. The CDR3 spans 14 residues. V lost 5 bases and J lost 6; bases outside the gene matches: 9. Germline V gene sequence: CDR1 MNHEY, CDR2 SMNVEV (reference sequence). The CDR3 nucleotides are TGTGCCAGCAGTCGACTTGCGGGAGGATCCGAGCAGTACTTC. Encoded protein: CASSRLAGGSEQYF.

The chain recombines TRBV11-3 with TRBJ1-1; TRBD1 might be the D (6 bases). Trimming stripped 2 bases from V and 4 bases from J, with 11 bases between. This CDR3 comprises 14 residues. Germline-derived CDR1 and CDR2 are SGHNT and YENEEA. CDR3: CASSLSQGRTEAFF. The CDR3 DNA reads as TGTGCCAGCAGCTTATCCCAGGGGCGCACTGAAGCTTTCTTT.

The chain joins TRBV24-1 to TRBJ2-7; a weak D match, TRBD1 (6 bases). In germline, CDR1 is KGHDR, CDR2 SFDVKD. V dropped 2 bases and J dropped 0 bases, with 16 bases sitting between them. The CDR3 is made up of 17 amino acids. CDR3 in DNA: TGTGCCACCAGTGATTCAGGGACACCAAACCCCTCCTACGAGCAGTACTTC. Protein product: CATSDSGTPNPSYEQYF.